This T cell receptor (beta chain) was recovered during a study of cytomegalovirus exposure and HLA in healthy donors (dated by TCRdb to 2016 to 2017). In terms of the full investigation: According to an earlier analysis of around 600 of the donors, some 180 million T cells yielded over 100 million unique TCR beta sequences and around 280 Gb of sequence data. Typing coverage differed by locus: A, B, C, DRB1 and DQB1 were typed in roughly 620-630 donors, DQA1 in 522, DPA1 in 600 to 610, and DPB1 in approximately 450. In the later analysis, no new phenotypic data were used to find candidate immune exposures; instead, reliance was placed on TCR beta sequences and their occurrence across donors. An early release covering roughly 600 HLA-typed donors comprised about 320 gigabases of sequencing data and tens of millions of unique TCR sequences. Of the 300 to 400 genotyped donors, over 70% fell in the genetic ancestry cluster associated with self-reported Caucasian donors. An earlier analysis of 587 of the donors used high-throughput TCR beta sequencing to judge whether each TCR beta V gene segment behaved as functional or pseudogenic. Because of strong linkage in the cohort, roughly five DR-DQ haplotypes were treated as single units for association and clustering. To predict cytomegalovirus infection status, the study brought together high-throughput TCR immunosequencing, statistical association of individual TCRs with disease status, and machine learning. A later analysis re-examined previously published TCR beta repertoires from about 670 donors and added high-resolution HLA genotyping to investigate patterns of TCR occurrence. Among 350 to 400 genotyped donors of the cohort, an average of around 240,000 unique TCR beta nucleotide sequences were sequenced per donor, about a sixth of them non-productive. Along with the approximately 620-subject first cohort, a separate validation cohort of over a hundred different subjects was used. The study profiled the T cell repertoires of under 700 subjects by immunosequencing and related them to cytomegalovirus serostatus. Donor age, sex, ethnicity and CMV serostatus were compiled together with the repertoire data. The study was designed to test whether signatures of past pathogen exposure could be identified by cataloging public T cell receptors. HLA typing covered class I and class II loci at four-digit resolution. A later genetic analysis took genome-wide SNP genotypes for about three fifths of the 666 donors and used that subset as a discovery cohort. All discovery cohort repertoires had been generated on a single sequencing platform.

Libraries were prepared through the immunoSEQ multiplex PCR assay. For the multiplex PCR, a mixture combining 60 forward primers for TCR Vbeta segments and 13 reverse primers for TCR Jbeta segments was used. The CDR3 region of rearranged TCR beta genes was amplified from genomic DNA by a multiplex PCR assay. On the Illumina HiSeq System, the amplified TCR beta libraries were sequenced as 87-base-pair reads. Processing in the source paper ran as follows. A later analysis tallied 80 million to 95 million unique TCR beta chains across the 640 or so repertoires, and some 10 million of those chains were shared by two or more donors. Raw reads were error-corrected and collapsed into unique sequences with a nearest-neighbor algorithm that merged closely related sequences to remove PCR and sequencing errors. V, D and J gene segments were assigned by aligning CDR3 sequences to IMGT reference sequences. For a sequence to be retained, a match of at least six nucleotides was required to both a V gene segment and a J gene segment. A rearrangement was called productive if the CDR3 had no stop codons and remained in frame with V and J, and every other rearrangement was called non-productive. Following IMGT convention, CDR3 was defined as the stretch from the second conserved V-encoded cysteine up to the conserved J-encoded phenylalanine. In an earlier analysis of more than 550 of the donors, sequences lacking an unambiguous match to a single V gene segment were excluded. In an earlier analysis of a few hundred of the donors, a V segment was called functional when productive rearrangements were above 56.7%, and segregating when the standard deviation between donors exceeded 5%. A statistical classification framework was developed to diagnose cytomegalovirus status using the catalog of TCR beta chain sequences. In a later analysis, TCR nucleotide sequences were compared against IMGT/GENE-DB human TR gene sequences so that V and J genes could be assigned. A later analysis assigned CDR3 sequences and most-parsimonious VDJ recombination scenarios with the TCRdist pipeline. A later analysis defined each TCR beta chain by its CDR3 amino acid sequence plus V-gene family, and excluded reads lacking a unique V-gene family. To address suspected cross-contamination and a sequencing artifact, a later analysis removed a few hundred highly shared, low-generation-probability nucleotide sequences. In a later analysis, a clonal expansion index for each public chain was calculated from normalized within-repertoire ranks of inferred template counts. A later analysis computed generation probabilities with a VDJ recombination model fitted to out-of-frame rearrangements, and checked the results against IGoR. In a later analysis, TCR-TCR, TCR-HLA and TCR-CMV co-occurrence was scored with hypergeometric tests, and a repertoire-size bias correction was applied to TCR pairs. To estimate false discovery rates, a later analysis permuted the HLA or CMV assignments 20 times. In a later analysis, co-occurring TCRs were grouped using DBSCAN, and TCRdist sequence similarity was added for clustering within HLA-allele-positive subsets. For co-occurrence clustering, repertoires with fewer than 30,000 or more than 120,000 public chains were excluded, along with about five repertoires with anomalous nucleotide sharing. TCRdb stores this immuneACCESS table with in-frame sequences only. Part of the clones is absent; in the studies checked, under half of the shortfall reflects unresolved V genes, and no reason is known for the rest. V and J calls and clone size are copied from that table; D and trimming were computed from the DNA. The sample's own table lists 55,000 to 75,000 clones. Of the sample, less than 2% falls within the top ten clones.

The cohort consisted of 670 or so healthy bone marrow donors. All cohort members were sampled while nominally healthy, although unrecorded immune exposures were likely present. The donor was CMV seronegative and was included in the group of a few hundred seronegative cohort members. A peripheral blood sample was provided by each donor, and peripheral blood mononuclear cells were used for TCR beta sequencing. The Qiagen DNeasy Blood Extraction Kit was used to extract genomic DNA from the blood cell samples. For this clone: This clone's antigen is unknown.

Points the paper makes about the study in general: A further reported finding was that TCR beta sequences accurately predicted the HLA-A and HLA-B alleles for most subjects in the first cohort. Assigning TCR associations to individual alleles was difficult when HLA alleles, especially DR and DQ, strongly co-occurred. The classifier was reported to diagnose cytomegalovirus status with high specificity and sensitivity in both the original cohort and the validation cohort. In an earlier analysis of more than 450 of the donors, most TCR beta V segments were observed in productive rearrangements about 87% or about 30% of the time, broadly matching IMGT annotations. It was suggested by the authors that the approach could potentially be generalized to other disease states and immunological phenotypes. The presence/absence analyses assumed that sequencing depth was roughly uniform across donors, and that assumption may not be true. Because some donors lacked HLA typing at each locus, the association tests relied only on the typed subset. In a later analysis, HLA-associated TCR beta chains were found to be more clonally expanded and to have lower generation probabilities than equally common non-associated chains. A later analysis found that TCR association rates varied across HLA loci, with DRB1 alleles showing the most associated TCRs and HLA-C alleles the fewest. Around 16 rarely observed V segments, including chromosome 9 orphons, were excluded from the earlier analysis of several hundred of the donors because counts were too low. Linkage disequilibrium might explain the correlated functional status among segregating V segments, but an unknown experimental factor could not be ruled out. For the cohort, immune exposure information was limited to CMV serostatus. A cluster of highly shared sequence variants was judged likely to represent a technical artifact of the sequencing pipeline. A later genetic analysis associated a missense DCLRE1C variant with V-gene and J-gene trimming of TCR beta chains, and an independent cohort replicated the association. Most TCR sequences were seen in very few donors, while some public TCRs were found in many individuals. A later genetic analysis reported fewer N-insertions in productive TCRs among donors in an Asian-associated ancestry cluster than the roughly 700-donor mean. Some IMGT-functional V segments, including TRBV6-2 and TRBV6-3, could not be told apart with the 87-base-pair reads, so those segments were excluded. A later analysis associated some 17,000 TCR beta sequences with specific HLA alleles at a false discovery rate of 0.05. In a later analysis, most CMV-associated TCR beta chains were found to appear HLA-restricted, with HLA associations seemingly driven largely by CMV exposure. Several of the top co-occurrence clusters appeared to be linked to parvovirus B19, influenza, CMV and Epstein-Barr virus, according to a later analysis. In the study, 150 to 200 TCR beta chains were listed as associated with cytomegalovirus. In vitro tests confirmed that a few of the cytomegalovirus-associated TCR beta chains recognize cytomegalovirus antigens. This cohort had only TCR beta chains sequenced, and the lack of alpha or paired-chain data limited which features could be detected.

Including the terminal cysteine and phenylalanine, the CDR3 comprises 11 residues. Only the CDR3 portion is preserved as DNA: 33 bases, with reading frame beginning at the first base. CDR1 and CDR2 are read off the germline V gene (reference sequence) as SGHNT and YYREEE. The V end loses 7 bases and the J end loses 4 bases, and a stretch of 8 bases separates them. The chain employs TRBV5-4 and TRBJ1-2; a weak D assignment points to TRBD1 (6 bases agree). The source material was PBMCs. This TCR was sampled from a woman in her twenties or thirties in good health and CMV-seronegative. The DNA sequence follows: TGTGCCAGCGGGACACCCTATGGCTACACCTTC. It specifies CASGTPYGYTF. Here the CDR3 is joined to the reference TRBV5-4 and TRBJ1-2 genes, and the full variable domain is: ETGVTQSPTHLIKTRGQQVTLRCSSQSGHNTVSWYQQALGQGPQFIFQYYREEENGRGNFPPRFSGLQFPNYSSELNVNALELDDSALYLCASGTPYGYTFGSGTRLTVV.